This TCR beta chain was recorded in a study of shared clonotypes between healthy human individuals. It was CD45RO-negative cells, positively selected for CCR7, that made up naive CD8 cells, with terminally differentiated effector memory CD45RA+ cells excluded. The CDR3 sequence is 15 residues long. V was pared by 3 bases and J by 6 bases, with 8 bases of the junction left unmatched. In germline, CDR1 is LGHNA, CDR2 YNFKEQ. Only in-frame clones appear in the TCRdb table, and some are missing; sequencing was by immunoSEQ multiplex PCR. Of millions of clones listed, about 92% are singletons. Sequenced material: naive CD8+ T cells from PBMCs. The TCR was taken from a man younger than 35 in good health. Some clones in this sample may be carry-over from other donors' samples. The V and J genes are TRBV4-2 and TRBJ2-1; 7 positions agree with TRBD2. The CDR3 bases are TGTGCCAGCAGCCATGATACGGGAGGCGGCAATGAGCAGTTCTTC. Translated: CASSHDTGGGNEQFF.